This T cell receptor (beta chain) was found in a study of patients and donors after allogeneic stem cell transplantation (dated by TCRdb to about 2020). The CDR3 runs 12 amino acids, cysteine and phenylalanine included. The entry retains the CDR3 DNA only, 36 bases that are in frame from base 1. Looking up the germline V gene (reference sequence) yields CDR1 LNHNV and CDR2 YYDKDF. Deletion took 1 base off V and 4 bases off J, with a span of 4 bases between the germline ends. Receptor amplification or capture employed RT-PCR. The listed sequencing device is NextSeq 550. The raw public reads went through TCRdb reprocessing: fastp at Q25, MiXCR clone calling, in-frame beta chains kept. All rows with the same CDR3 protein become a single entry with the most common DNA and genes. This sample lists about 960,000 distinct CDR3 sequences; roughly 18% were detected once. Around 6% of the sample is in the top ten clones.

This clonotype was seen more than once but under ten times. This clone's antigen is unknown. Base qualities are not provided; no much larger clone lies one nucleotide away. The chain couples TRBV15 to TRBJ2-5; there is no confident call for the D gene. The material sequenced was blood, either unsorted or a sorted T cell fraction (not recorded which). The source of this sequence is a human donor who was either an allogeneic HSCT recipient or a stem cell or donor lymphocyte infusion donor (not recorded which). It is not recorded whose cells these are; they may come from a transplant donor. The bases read TGTGCCACCAGCAGAGGGTCAGAGACCCAGTACTTC. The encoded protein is CATSRGSETQYF.